The source of this T cell receptor (beta chain) is a study of T cell responses to AZD1222 COVID-19 vaccine. Study-wide results and limits: Mostly white British, mostly female donors; authors suggested clonal diversity may be underestimated. Reportedly, nearly half the spike-specific TCRs target unmutated variant regions. Elevations in Spike-specific TCR breadth and depth followed administration of two AZD1222 doses.

Regarding this clone: Its antigen is not known.

Clones were read by immunoSEQ multiplex PCR, and TCRdb kept only the in-frame ones, dropping some. The table shows tens of thousands of clones, with 75% to 95% occurring only once. This CDR3 comprises 17 residues. Germline loops: CDR1 SGHTA, CDR2 FQGNSA. V lost 3 bases to trimming and J lost 3 bases; unmatched junction nucleotides: 13. The genes are TRBV7-2 and TRBJ2-7; 8 bases line up with TRBD2. The receptor was isolated from an adult in good health. The sample here was peripheral blood, taken on day 0 of MenACWY control vaccination. The CDR3 DNA sequence: TGTGCCAGCAGCTTCAGCACTAGCGGCCACCTATTCTACGAGCAGTACTTC. Translating gives CASSFSTSGHLFYEQYF.